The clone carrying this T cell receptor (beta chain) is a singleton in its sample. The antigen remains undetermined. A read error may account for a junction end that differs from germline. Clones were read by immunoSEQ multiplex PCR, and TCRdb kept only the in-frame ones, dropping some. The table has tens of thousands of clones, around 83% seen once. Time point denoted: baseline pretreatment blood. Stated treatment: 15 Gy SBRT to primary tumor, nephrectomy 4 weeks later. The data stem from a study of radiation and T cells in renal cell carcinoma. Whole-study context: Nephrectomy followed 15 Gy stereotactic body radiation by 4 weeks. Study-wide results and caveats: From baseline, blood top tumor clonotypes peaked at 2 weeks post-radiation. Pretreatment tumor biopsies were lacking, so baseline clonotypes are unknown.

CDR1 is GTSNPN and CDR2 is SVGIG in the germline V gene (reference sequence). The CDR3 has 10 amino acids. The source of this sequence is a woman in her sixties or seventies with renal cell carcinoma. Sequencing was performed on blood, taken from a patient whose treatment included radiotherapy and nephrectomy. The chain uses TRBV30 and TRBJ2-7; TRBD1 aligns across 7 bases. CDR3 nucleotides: TGTGCCTGGAGTGTGGGACAGTGGCACTTC. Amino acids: CAWSVGQWHF.